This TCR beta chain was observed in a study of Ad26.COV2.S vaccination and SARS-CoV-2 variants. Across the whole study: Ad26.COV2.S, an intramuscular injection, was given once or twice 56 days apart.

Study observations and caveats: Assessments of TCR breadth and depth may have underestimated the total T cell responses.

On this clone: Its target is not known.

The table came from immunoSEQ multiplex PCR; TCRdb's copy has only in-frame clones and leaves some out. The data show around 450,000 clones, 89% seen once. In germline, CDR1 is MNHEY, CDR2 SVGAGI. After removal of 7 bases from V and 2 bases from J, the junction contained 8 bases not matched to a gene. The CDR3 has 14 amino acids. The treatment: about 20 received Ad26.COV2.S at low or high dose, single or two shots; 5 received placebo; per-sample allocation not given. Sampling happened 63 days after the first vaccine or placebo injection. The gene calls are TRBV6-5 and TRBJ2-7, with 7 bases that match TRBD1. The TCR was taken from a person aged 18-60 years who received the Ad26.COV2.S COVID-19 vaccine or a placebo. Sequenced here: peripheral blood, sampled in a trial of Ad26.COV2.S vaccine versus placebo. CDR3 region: CASTIDGQAYEQYF. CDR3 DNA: TGTGCCAGCACCATTGATGGACAGGCCTACGAGCAGTACTTC.